The TCR beta chain under discussion was sequenced for a study of T cell repertoires in cytomegalovirus infection. Study information: Both recently identified HLA-C-restricted and well-studied HLA-B-restricted CMV epitopes were used in the study. CMV infection plus the matching HLA type was flagged by public TCR beta signatures.

A single record per CDR3 protein comes from TCRdb applying MiXCR to the reads. The data show 570,000 or so distinct CDR3 sequences, 40% seen once. Points from the study as a whole: CMV carriers having the relevant HLA were flagged by cumulative public TCR beta family frequency. CMV-specific TCR beta clonotypes restricted by HLA-C were the ones dominating the ex vivo response.

The CDR3 sequence is 13 residues long. With 3 bases removed from V and 7 bases from J, the gap between germline ends came to 10 bases. Germline CDR1 and CDR2: SGHVS and FNYEAQ. A note on this clonotype: Its antigen is still unknown.

The TCR originated in a human donor in good health (CMV status not recorded). Some clones in this sample may be carry-over from other donors' samples. This sample comprised cultured PBMCs, obtained from culture after CMV antigen stimulation. The genes are TRBV7-6 and TRBJ2-1, with D hard to call. The CDR3 nucleotides are TGTGCCAGCAGCTTTGCCTTGGAAAATGAGCAGTTCTTC. Amino acids: CASSFALENEQFF.